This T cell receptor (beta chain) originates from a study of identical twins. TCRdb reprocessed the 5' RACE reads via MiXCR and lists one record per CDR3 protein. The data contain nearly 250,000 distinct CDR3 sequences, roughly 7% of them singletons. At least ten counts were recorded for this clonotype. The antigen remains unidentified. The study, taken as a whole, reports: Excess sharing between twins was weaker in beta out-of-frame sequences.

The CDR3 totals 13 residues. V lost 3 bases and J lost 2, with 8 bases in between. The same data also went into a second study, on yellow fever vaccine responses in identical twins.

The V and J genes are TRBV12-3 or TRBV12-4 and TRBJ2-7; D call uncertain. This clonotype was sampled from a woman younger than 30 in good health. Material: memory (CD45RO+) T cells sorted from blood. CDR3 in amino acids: CASSFDTPYEQYF. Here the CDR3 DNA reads TGTGCCAGCAGTTTTGACACCCCCTACGAGCAGTACTTC.